A single sample is the source of the 28 T cell receptor beta chains below, sequenced in a study of blood T cell repertoires in COVID-19. Repertoires were generated with immunoSEQ multiplex PCR, while TCRdb's copy carries only in-frame clones and drops some. This table holds over 45,000 clones, roughly three quarters found once. What was sequenced was peripheral blood. Every receptor here comes from a man aged 50 to 59 with active or convalescent COVID-19.

The V call is TRBV25-1, the J call TRBJ1-2, with D maybe TRBD1 (5 bases). Germline V gives CDR1 MGHDK, CDR2 SYGVNS. Trimming took 6 bases from V and 4 from J, leaving 12 bases between them. CDR3 length equals 13 residues. This CDR3 is CASRGDGLYGYTF. DNA of the CDR3: TGTGCCAGCAGAGGGGATGGCCTCTATGGCTACACCTTC.

The V gene is TRBV6-5, the J gene TRBJ1-5; D might be TRBD1 (6 bases). V was trimmed by 6 bases and J by 3 bases, leaving 12 bases between them. The CDR3 sequence is 14 residues long. Germline V lookup: CDR1 MNHEY, CDR2 SVGAGI. The CDR3 spells CASSQGGFNQPQHF. The DNA of the CDR3 is TGTGCCAGCAGCCAAGGGGGTTTCAATCAGCCCCAGCATTTT.

V and J are TRBV15 and TRBJ2-7; D is ambiguous. The CDR3 runs 15 residues. The ends were cut back, 0 bases at V and 6 bases at J, with 15 bases in the middle. Germline lookup yields CDR1 LNHNV and CDR2 YYDKDF (reference sequence). CDR3 sequence: CATSRELIASGEQYF. The CDR3 DNA reads as TGTGCCACCAGCAGAGAGTTAATAGCAAGTGGCGAGCAGTACTTC.

Of note for this clone: The DNA is left out, because the CDR3 cannot be placed on it with certainty; the CDR3 is given as TCRdb lists it. The chain carries TRBV21-1 and TRBJ1-3; TRBD1 is taken as the D call from the table, unchecked against the DNA. TRBV21-1 is termed a pseudogene. The CDR3 length equals 20 residues, ends included. The CDR3 reads CASSKGKGSVGQGTGNTIYF.

The V and J genes are TRBV19 and TRBJ1-2; D is perhaps TRBD1 (5 bases). The CDR3 loop spans 14 amino acids. From germline, CDR1 is LNHDA and CDR2 SQIVND (reference sequence). V dropped 4 bases and J dropped 2 bases, with 11 bases sitting between them. This CDR3 reads CASSTSTDNYGYTF. In DNA, the CDR3 is TGTGCCAGTAGTACCTCGACAGACAACTATGGCTACACCTTC.

J is TRBJ2-7 and V is TRBV4-1; D is unclear. Germline loops: CDR1 MGHRA, CDR2 YSYEKL. Trimming left V 0 bases short and J 6 bases short, with 6 bases between. This CDR3 region has 12 residues. CDR3 in DNA: TGCGCCAGCAGCCAAGATAGTTTCGAGCAGTACTTC. Amino acids: CASSQDSFEQYF.

The rearrangement uses TRBV30 and TRBJ1-6; D is undetermined. The CDR3 covers 13 residues. V shed 0 bases and J shed 11 bases, with 11 bases lying between them. Per the germline V gene, CDR1 is GTSNPN and CDR2 is SVGIG (reference sequence). The CDR3 spells CAWSVKVGAPLHF. The CDR3 bases are TGTGCCTGGAGTGTGAAAGTCGGGGCACCCCTCCACTTT.

The chain joins TRBV6-5 to TRBJ1-5; D not resolved. The V end was cut by 6 bases, the J end by 3 bases, with 15 bases between. CDR1 is MNHEY and CDR2 is SVGAGI in the germline V gene. The CDR3 runs 15 residues. Written as DNA, the CDR3 is TGTGCCAGCAGCAAAGGGCCCGGGATCAATCAGCCCCAGCATTTT. Protein sequence: CASSKGPGINQPQHF.

This chain connects TRBV5-1 to TRBJ2-3; TRBD2 agrees at 14 bases. Germline lookup yields CDR1 SGHRS and CDR2 YFSETQ. The ends lost 4 bases at V and 5 bases at J; junction bases unmatched: 3. This CDR3 is built from 15 residues. CDR3 DNA: TGCGCCAGCAGCACCGGACTAGCGGGAGGAGATACGCAGTATTTT. Its translation: CASSTGLAGGDTQYF.

The chain employs TRBV19 and TRBJ2-1; the D gene is possibly TRBD1 (5 bases). The V and J ends lost 5 bases and 10 bases respectively, with 21 bases between them. The CDR3 totals 15 residues. Germline V CDR1 and CDR2: LNHDA, SQIVND (reference sequence). CDR3 in DNA: TGTGCCAGTAGTCCGTTACCCCCTGGGGCTGGGGAGCAGTTCTTC. Translated, it gives CASSPLPPGAGEQFF.

Remarks on this clone: A junction boundary mismatches the germline segment, possibly from a read error. The genes are TRBV6-5 and TRBJ2-7; TRBD2 is a possible D gene (6 bases). Germline V lookup: CDR1 MNHEY, CDR2 SVGAGI. CDR3 length: 14 residues. This CDR3 is CASSLLSGRNDLCF. CDR3 nucleotide sequence: TGTGCCAGCAGCCTACTCAGCGGGCGCAACGACCTTTGTTTC.

The rearrangement uses TRBV10-1 and TRBJ2-1, with TRBD2 matching 15 bases. Trimming cost V 0 bases and J 2 bases; bases outside gene matches: 5. Germline-derived CDR1 and CDR2 are WNHNN and SYGVQD (reference sequence). The length of the CDR3 is 19 residues. In nucleotides, the CDR3 is TGCGCCAGCAGTGAGTCGAGGACTAGCGGGAGGGCCACCTACAATGAGCAGTTCTTC. Amino acid sequence: CASSESRTSGRATYNEQFF.

The rearrangement uses TRBV5-6 and TRBJ1-1, with 7 bases aligning to TRBD1. There are 15 residues in the CDR3. Per the germline V gene, CDR1 is SGHDT and CDR2 is YYEEEE. V shed 0 bases and J 4 bases; nucleotides not matched to a gene: 6. The CDR3 sequence is CASSLVVSGGTEAFF. In nucleotides, the CDR3 is TGTGCCAGCAGCTTGGTAGTTTCAGGGGGCACTGAAGCTTTCTTT.

This clone was observed a handful of times. The gene calls are TRBV7-8 and TRBJ2-7; D possibly corresponds to TRBD2 (5 bases). Germline V gives CDR1 SGHVS, CDR2 FQNEAQ. Deletions cut 3 bases from V and 0 bases from J, with 12 bases between. This CDR3 region has 15 residues. In DNA form, the CDR3 reads TGTGCCAGCAGCTTGGGCGGGCCTAGCTCCTACGAGCAGTACTTC. Amino acids: CASSLGGPSSYEQYF. The variable domain in full, completed from reference TRBV7-8 and TRBJ2-7, reads GAGVSQSPRYKVAKRGQDVALRCDPISGHVSLFWYQQALGQGPEFLTYFQNEAQLDKSGLPSDRFFAERPEGSVSTLKIQRTQQEDSAVYLCASSLGGPSSYEQYFGPGTRLTVT.

The V and J genes are TRBV18 and TRBJ2-7; D possibly corresponds to TRBD2 (7 bases). Germline assignment: CDR1 KGHSH and CDR2 LQKENI. The V end lost 9 bases, the J end lost 3 bases, and 18 bases lay between the germline ends. The CDR3 has 14 amino acids. Here the CDR3 DNA reads TGTGCCAGTAAAACAGGGAGGGGAGACTACGAGCAGTACTTC. Its translation is CASKTGRGDYEQYF.

V gene TRBV6-5 combines with J gene TRBJ1-2; 7 bases align to TRBD1. CDR3 length: 14 amino acids. Losses at the gene ends were 6 bases for V and 8 bases for J; bases not matched to a gene: 12. Germline lookup yields CDR1 MNHEY and CDR2 SVGAGI. CDR3 region: CASSPTGLFGGYTF. The CDR3 nucleotides read TGTGCCAGCAGCCCGACAGGGTTATTCGGCGGCTACACCTTC.

The chain joins TRBV29-1 to TRBJ2-3, with 7 bases identical to TRBD1. The J segment lost 2 bases and the V segment lost 4 bases, leaving 12 bases of the junction unmatched. The CDR3 totals 16 residues. Germline CDR1 and CDR2: SQVTM and ANQGSEA. The CDR3 DNA sequence: TGCAGCGTTGTACGGACAGGACTTTTGATCACAGATACGCAGTATTTT. Translation: CSVVRTGLLITDTQYF.

This clone was detected only a few times. V and J are TRBV5-8 and TRBJ1-6; D possibly corresponds to TRBD1 (6 bases). The V and J ends lost 2 bases and 10 bases respectively, with 19 bases between them. The CDR3 is made up of 16 amino acids. Germline CDR1 SGHTS, CDR2 YDEGEE. This CDR3 is CASSFPTVAGESPLHF. As DNA, the CDR3 is TGTGCCAGCAGCTTCCCTACCGTTGCAGGGGAATCACCCCTCCACTTT.

J is TRBJ1-6 and V is TRBV5-4; D perhaps matches TRBD1 (5 bases). The V end was cut by 0 bases, the J end by 1 base, with 11 bases between. The CDR3 loop spans 17 amino acids. From germline, CDR1 is SGHNT and CDR2 YYREEE (reference sequence). Here the CDR3 reads CASSLGRRGSYNSPLHF. In nucleotides, the CDR3 is TGTGCCAGCAGCTTGGGCAGGAGGGGATCCTATAATTCACCCCTCCACTTT.

V and J are TRBV7-2 and TRBJ2-1; 13 bases are shared with TRBD2. The V gene end was trimmed by 6 bases and the J gene end by 3 bases; junction bases not matched to a gene: 2. The length of the CDR3 is 15 residues. The germline gives CDR1 SGHTA, CDR2 FQGNSA. CDR3 amino acids: CASRRTSGSYNEQFF. The CDR3 DNA reads as TGTGCCAGCAGGCGGACTAGCGGGAGCTACAATGAGCAGTTCTTC.

V gene TRBV13 combines with J gene TRBJ2-3; TRBD2 aligns across 8 bases. CDR1 is PRHDT, CDR2 FYEKMQ, per germline (reference sequence). V lost 4 bases and J lost 2; bases outside the gene matches: 8. The CDR3 sequence is 16 residues long. CDR3 DNA: TGTGCCAGCAGCTCAAGGGGACTAGGGCCCACAGATACGCAGTATTTT. It translates to CASSSRGLGPTDTQYF.

The J gene is TRBJ1-5, the V gene TRBV5-8, with D unclear. The CDR3 contains 15 residues. Trimming left V 5 bases short and J 0 bases short, with 12 bases between. The V gene's germline CDR1 is SGHTS and CDR2 YDEGEE. The CDR3 spells CASSPNVFSNQPQHF. The CDR3 nucleotides read TGTGCCAGCAGTCCTAACGTCTTTAGCAATCAGCCCCAGCATTTT.

The chain carries TRBV29-1 and TRBJ1-2; D may be TRBD1 (5 bases). The V end lost 6 bases, the J end lost 0 bases, and 11 bases lay between the germline ends. The germline V gene has CDR1 SQVTM and CDR2 ANQGSEA. CDR3 size: 13 residues. The CDR3 region has the DNA TGCAGCGTACGAGCAGGGTCTAACTATGGCTACACCTTC. Translating gives CSVRAGSNYGYTF.

V and J are TRBV7-8 and TRBJ2-7; the D gene is possibly TRBD1 (6 bases). Trimming shortened V by 1 base and J by 3 bases, and 10 bases separated the two germline ends. CDR1 is SGHVS and CDR2 is FQNEAQ in the germline V gene. CDR3 size: 14 residues. The CDR3 DNA is TGTGCCAGCAGCTTAGAGTCCAGGGGCTACGAGCAGTACTTC. It yields the protein CASSLESRGYEQYF.

This clone was seen just once. The rearrangement uses TRBV7-9 and TRBJ2-5; the match to TRBD2 covers 11 bases. CDR3 length: 14 residues. Looked up from germline, CDR1 is SEHNR and CDR2 is FQNEAQ (reference sequence). The J segment lost 5 bases and the V segment lost 5 bases, leaving 4 bases of the junction unmatched. The CDR3 DNA is TGTGCCAGCAGCGGTAGCGGGAGGGGTGAGACCCAGTACTTC. Its translation is CASSGSGRGETQYF.

This chain uses TRBV6-4 with TRBJ2-3; tentatively, D is TRBD2 (5 bases). The germline V and J ends were trimmed by 0 bases and 1 base, with 5 bases remaining between them. The germline V gene has CDR1 MRHNA and CDR2 SNTAGT. The CDR3 length is 14 residues. The CDR3 loop is CASSDSGGTDTQYF. The DNA for the CDR3 is TGTGCCAGCAGTGACTCCGGGGGCACAGATACGCAGTATTTT.

The chain is built from TRBV12-3 or TRBV12-4 and TRBJ1-2; unclear D gene. V gave up 6 bases and J gave up 4 bases, with 9 bases separating them. The CDR3 length is 12 residues. CDR3 region: CASSLTTYGYTF. In DNA, the CDR3 is TGTGCCAGCAGCCTTACTACCTATGGCTACACCTTC.

The chain combines TRBV6-1 with TRBJ2-5; TRBD2 aligns across 9 bases. Germline lookup yields CDR1 MNHNS and CDR2 SASEGT. The CDR3 consists of 16 residues. V trimming: 4 bases; J trimming: 2 bases; junction bases outside the gene matches: 8. DNA for the CDR3: TGTGCCAGCAGTGTGCAATCGACTAGCGGACAAGAGACCCAGTACTTC. Its translation: CASSVQSTSGQETQYF.